The 17 T cell receptor beta chains given below trace back to one sample, sequenced in a study of CD8 T cells in Susac syndrome (dated by TCRdb to the late 2010s). The method behind the library was the immunoSEQ multiplex PCR assay. RNA was extracted using the RNeasy kit, and roughly 0.5 to 1 microgram was reverse transcribed with random hexamers. TCRdb redid the processing of the public reads, applying fastp at Q25 and MiXCR, and retained in-frame beta chains. Identical CDR3 protein sequences are pooled into one entry, listed with their most common genes and DNA. In all, the sample holds approximately 25,000 distinct CDR3 sequences, and around 95% of those were seen once. Together, the top ten hold approximately 0.63% of the sample. Sequenced sample: CD8+ T cells from PBMCs. These receptors were obtained from a human donor with Susac syndrome.

The chain links TRBV7-8 to TRBJ1-2; weak D call: TRBD1 (5 bases). This CDR3 has 16 amino acids. With 1 base removed from V and 7 bases from J, the gap between germline ends came to 19 bases. Germline-derived CDR1 and CDR2 are SGHVS and FQNEAQ. The CDR3 DNA reads as TGTGCCAGCAGCTTAGTTATGGTCGGGGCGGGAAGTGGCTACACCTTC. Protein sequence: CASSLVMVGAGSGYTF.

V and J are TRBV29-1 and TRBJ1-2; D remains unclear. The CDR3 sequence is 15 residues long. Germline V gene lookup returns CDR1 SQVTM and CDR2 ANQGSEA. The V and J ends lost 6 bases and 5 bases respectively, with 22 bases between them. The CDR3 reads CSVDDDGSQSYGYTF. CDR3 coding DNA: TGCAGCGTAGACGATGACGGGAGCCAATCATATGGCTACACCTTC.

The chain recombines TRBV28 with TRBJ2-7, with D perhaps matching TRBD1 (6 bases). The germline gives CDR1 MDHEN, CDR2 SYDVKM. The CDR3 is made up of 15 amino acids. V was shortened by 3 bases and J by 3 bases, with 15 bases between the two germline ends. The CDR3 loop is CASSFLTGLNYEQYF. The CDR3 DNA sequence: TGTGCCAGCAGTTTTCTGACAGGTTTAAACTACGAGCAGTACTTC.

J is TRBJ1-1 and V is TRBV28; D uncertain. The V gene lost 6 bases and the J gene lost 4 bases, with 9 bases spanning the gap. CDR1 is MDHEN, CDR2 SYDVKM, per germline. CDR3 length: 12 amino acids. The CDR3 DNA reads TGTGCCAGCAGACCGGGAGGCACTGAAGCTTTCTTT. Translated, it gives CASRPGGTEAFF. Based on the CDR3 plus reference TRBV28 and TRBJ1-1, the full variable domain is DVKVTQSSRYLVKRTGEKVFLECVQDMDHENMFWYRQDPGLGLRLIYFSYDVKMKEKGDIPEGYSVSREKKERFSLILESASTNQTSMYLCASRPGGTEAFFGQGTRLTVV.

The chain carries TRBV2 and TRBJ2-7; TRBD2 might be the D (6 bases). The germline V gene has CDR1 SNHLY and CDR2 FYNNEI. This CDR3 comprises 15 residues. Deletions cut 4 bases from V and 2 bases from J, with 15 bases between. CDR3 in DNA: TGTGCCAGCAGTGCTTGGGGACGGGAGACCTACGAGCAGTACTTC. The encoded protein is CASSAWGRETYEQYF.

This chain joins TRBV4-1 and TRBJ2-5; TRBD2 is a possible D gene (6 bases). In germline, CDR1 is MGHRA, CDR2 YSYEKL. This CDR3 spans 14 amino acids. Trimming left V 0 bases short and J 5 bases short, with 10 bases between. For the CDR3, the DNA is TGCGCCAGCAGCCAAGATGGAGGGAGGGAGACCCAGTACTTC. Translating gives CASSQDGGRETQYF.

The genes are TRBV29-1 and TRBJ1-2, with D maybe TRBD1 (5 bases). The V end was cut by 8 bases, the J end by 4 bases, with 32 bases between. The CDR3 runs 18 residues. CDR1 is SQVTM, CDR2 ANQGSEA, per germline. The CDR3 sequence is CSIRPDGERGGPFYGYTF. CDR3 coding DNA: TGCAGCATCAGGCCAGACGGGGAAAGGGGCGGACCTTTCTATGGCTACACCTTC.

This clonotype has more than one count but fewer than ten. The chain couples TRBV19 to TRBJ2-7; D is perhaps TRBD1 or TRBD2 (5 bases each). This CDR3 is 11 amino acids long. Germline-derived CDR1 and CDR2 are LNHDA and SQIVND (reference sequence). Trimming took 8 bases from V and 3 from J, leaving 8 bases between them. The CDR3 nucleotides read TGTGCCAGTTCGAGGGGCTACGAGCAGTACTTC. Its protein is CASSRGYEQYF.

V gene TRBV24-1 combines with J gene TRBJ2-3; possibly TRBD1 or TRBD2 for D (5 bases each). From germline, CDR1 is KGHDR and CDR2 SFDVKD. The CDR3 totals 15 residues. Between the trimmed V and J ends, which lost 3 bases and 3 bases, there was a span of 12 bases. CDR3 sequence: CATSDVPGRTDTQYF. The CDR3 nucleotides are TGTGCCACCAGTGATGTCCCGGGACGGACAGATACGCAGTATTTT.

The J gene is TRBJ2-1, the V gene TRBV11-2; D remains ambiguous. The CDR3 totals 12 residues. Germline lookup yields CDR1 SGHAT and CDR2 FQNNGV. Trimming shortened V by 4 bases and J by 7 bases, and 8 bases separated the two germline ends. CDR3 nucleotide sequence: TGTGCCAGCAGCTCCCAAGGTAATGAGCAGTTCTTC. It translates to CASSSQGNEQFF.

The rearrangement joins TRBV2 to TRBJ2-7, with 10 bases fitting TRBD1. The V gene's germline CDR1 is SNHLY and CDR2 FYNNEI. This CDR3 has 16 residues. V was clipped by 8 bases and J by 3 bases; unmatched bases: 13. The CDR3 spells CASADDRGLAGYEQYF. Here the CDR3 DNA reads TGTGCCAGCGCGGACGACAGGGGGCTCGCGGGCTACGAGCAGTACTTC.

V gene TRBV7-2 combines with J gene TRBJ1-1; the D gene is possibly TRBD1 (5 bases). Deletions cut 10 bases from V and 0 bases from J, with 6 bases between. Germline assignment: CDR1 SGHTA and CDR2 FQGNSA. The length of the CDR3 is 11 residues. The CDR3 is CANRLNTEAFF. In DNA form, the CDR3 reads TGTGCCAACAGGTTGAACACTGAAGCTTTCTTT.

The CDR3 sequence: CSVEAGQGYTEAFF. The CDR3 DNA is TGCAGCGTTGAAGCGGGACAGGGATACACTGAAGCTTTCTTT. The chain joins TRBV29-1 to TRBJ1-1; 9 nucleotides line up with TRBD1. V lost 1 base to trimming and J lost 3 bases; unmatched junction nucleotides: 3. CDR3 length: 14 amino acids. CDR1 is SQVTM and CDR2 is ANQGSEA in the germline V gene. The whole variable domain, filled in from reference TRBV29-1 and TRBJ1-1, reads SAVISQKPSRDICQRGTSLTIQCQVDSQVTMMFWYRQQPGQSLTLIATANQGSEATYESGFVIDKFPISRPNLTFSTLTVSNMSPEDSSIYLCSVEAGQGYTEAFFGQGTRLTVV.

This chain uses TRBV29-1 with TRBJ2-1; D ambiguous. The CDR3 length is 10 residues. The V gene lost 4 bases and the J gene lost 7 bases, with 5 bases spanning the gap. Germline CDR1 and CDR2: SQVTM and ANQGSEA. The chain's CDR3 is CSVAGNEQFF. The CDR3 nucleotides are TGCAGCGTTGCTGGGAATGAGCAGTTCTTC.

The chain employs TRBV7-6 and TRBJ2-7; the match to TRBD1 covers 9 bases. The trim removed 0 bases at V and 5 bases at J, leaving 5 bases unmatched. The germline gives CDR1 SGHVS, CDR2 FNYEAQ. The CDR3 covers 15 residues. CDR3 in amino acids: CASSLAWGQGNEQYF. CDR3 coding DNA: TGTGCCAGCAGCTTAGCGTGGGGACAGGGCAACGAGCAGTACTTC.

Only one count was recorded for this clonotype. The chain employs TRBV28 and TRBJ1-1; 8 nucleotides line up with TRBD1. V lost 0 bases to trimming and J lost 2 bases; unmatched junction nucleotides: 2. This CDR3 is built from 15 residues. Germline values: CDR1 MDHEN, CDR2 SYDVKM. The CDR3 sequence is CASSLWTGANTEAFF. The DNA for the CDR3 is TGTGCCAGCAGTTTATGGACAGGGGCAAACACTGAAGCTTTCTTT.

The CDR3 spells CASSPTANYGYTF. CDR3 nucleotide sequence: TGTGCCAGCAGTCCGACAGCTAACTATGGCTACACCTTC. This chain joins TRBV6-5 and TRBJ1-2, with a tentative D call TRBD1 (5 bases). The CDR3 is 13 amino acids. CDR1 is MNHEY and CDR2 is SVGAGI in the germline V gene. Trimming cost V 5 bases and J 0 bases, with 7 bases left between them.